The 20 T cell receptor beta chains presented below share a single source sample, sequenced in a study of CXCR3-negative and CXCR3-positive naive CD8 T cells (dated by TCRdb to about 2019). Sequencing instrument: NextSeq 550. The Human TCR Profiling Kit (MiLaboratory) was used to prepare UMI-labeled 5' RACE TRB cDNA libraries. Following TCRdb reprocessing, every CDR3 protein sequence forms one entry, and DNA is not provided. This sample's records show around 160,000 distinct CDR3 sequences. The ten top clones hold under 0.35% of the sample. The antigens these receptors bind are not known. Summary of the overall study and its limitations: Compared with CXCR3-negative naive cells, CXCR3-positive naive cells had TRB CDR3s with higher hydrophobicity (lower Kidera factor 4), lower energy, and higher strength and volume indices.

Sequenced material: naive CXCR3+ CD8+ T cells from blood. The cell subset or site label of this sample denotes: CD45RO-CCR7+CD27+CD95- naive CD8+ T cells expressing CXCR3 (TNR3+). Every receptor here comes from a human donor in good health. Some clones in this sample may be carry-over from other donors' samples.

CDR3 sequence reads: CASRTGGGTDTQYF. The J gene is TRBJ2-3, the V gene TRBV7-9; TCRdb names TRBD1, which stays unverified in the absence of DNA. Germline CDR1 SEHNR, CDR2 FQNEAQ (reference sequence). The CDR3 consists of 14 residues.

The chain has TRBV2 and TRBJ2-1; TCRdb outputs TRBD2, but without DNA this stays unchecked. The CDR3 has 19 amino acids. The germline CDR1 and CDR2 sequences are SNHLY and FYNNEI. CDR3 in amino acids: CASRQGSGGAFPSNNEQFF. The full variable domain, rest sourced from reference TRBV2 and TRBJ2-1, is EPEVTQTPSHQVTQMGQEVILRCVPISNHLYFYWYRQILGQKVEFLVSFYNNEISEKSEIFDDQFSVERPDGSNFTLKIRSTKLEDSAMYFCASRQGSGGAFPSNNEQFFGPGTRLTVL.

The V call is TRBV2, the J call TRBJ2-7; there is no DNA to check the TCRdb D call of TRBD1. The CDR3 consists of 14 residues. CDR1 and CDR2 (germline): SNHLY, FYNNEI. The CDR3 region is CATRGQGAAYEQYF.

V gene TRBV20-1 combines with J gene TRBJ2-7; the TCRdb call, TRBD2, lacks DNA for checking. Per the germline V gene, CDR1 is DFQATT and CDR2 is SNEGSKA (reference sequence). The CDR3 has 14 residues. The CDR3 loop reads CSARGLAGLYEQYF.

The gene calls are TRBV6-5 and TRBJ1-2; absent DNA, TCRdb's TRBD1 call cannot be checked. Germline values: CDR1 MNHEY, CDR2 SVGAGI. The CDR3 extends over 13 amino acids. This chain's CDR3 is CASREQGSNGYTF.

The chain is built from TRBV27 and TRBJ1-5. CDR3 size: 14 residues. In germline, CDR1 is MNHEY, CDR2 SMNVEV (reference sequence). CDR3 loop: CASGREGYNQPQHF.

This chain connects TRBV28 to TRBJ2-1. The CDR3 extends over 14 amino acids. In germline, CDR1 is MDHEN, CDR2 SYDVKM. CDR3 loop: CASSLISSYNEQFF.

This chain connects TRBV29-1 to TRBJ2-7; checking the TCRdb D call of TRBD2 is not possible without DNA. This CDR3 region has 13 residues. CDR1 and CDR2 (germline): SQVTM, ANQGSEA. The CDR3 protein is CSVDLGLRDEQYF.

CDR3 protein: CASSYGGANVLTF. This sequence joins TRBV6-6 and TRBJ2-6. The CDR3 runs 13 residues. The germline V gene has CDR1 MNHNY and CDR2 SVGAGI (reference sequence).

This chain joins TRBV10-3 and TRBJ2-5; TCRdb calls TRBD1, which cannot be checked without DNA. CDR3 length: 16 residues. Per germline, CDR1 ENHRY and CDR2 SYGVKD. CDR3 loop: CAISLDMGQGQETQYF.

The chain uses TRBV5-1 and TRBJ2-7; the TCRdb D gene call, TRBD2, has no DNA to confirm it. In germline, CDR1 is SGHRS, CDR2 YFSETQ. The CDR3 has 15 amino acids. The CDR3 spells CASSSGLAGGLEQYF.

This chain joins TRBV16 and TRBJ1-5; TCRdb's D call of TRBD1 is untestable without DNA. The CDR3 has 15 residues. In germline, CDR1 is KGHSY, CDR2 FQNENV. CDR3 region: CASSRAVTGYEPQHF. Complete variable domain (other parts from reference TRBV16 and TRBJ1-5): GEEVAQTPKHLVRGEGQKAKLYCAPIKGHSYVFWYQQVLKNEFKFLISFQNENVFDETGMPKERFSAKCLPNSPCSLEIQATKLEDSAVYFCASSRAVTGYEPQHFGDGTRLSIL.

V gene TRBV15 combines with J gene TRBJ1-5; as DNA is missing, the TRBD1 call by TCRdb cannot be tested. This CDR3 comprises 16 residues. Per germline, CDR1 LNHNV and CDR2 YYDKDF (reference sequence). Here the CDR3 reads CATSVGTGDSNQPQHF.

The chain employs TRBV7-2 and TRBJ2-7; no DNA is available, so the TRBD1 call from TCRdb remains unchecked. CDR1 is SGHTA, CDR2 FQGNSA, per germline. The CDR3 totals 14 residues. CDR3 sequence: CASSLVSASYEQYF. Full variable domain (rest looked up from reference TRBV7-2 and TRBJ2-7): GAGVSQSPSNKVTEKGKDVELRCDPISGHTALYWYRQSLGQGLEFLIYFQGNSAPDKSGLPSDRFSAERTGGSVSTLTIQRTQQEDSAVYLCASSLVSASYEQYFGPGTRLTVT.

J is TRBJ2-5 and V is TRBV29-1; TCRdb selects TRBD1, and the lack of DNA leaves this call unchecked. Germline V CDR1 and CDR2: SQVTM, ANQGSEA. The CDR3 is made up of 13 amino acids. This chain's CDR3 is CSGAGQGGETQYF.

J is TRBJ2-7 and V is TRBV7-3; TCRdb selects TRBD1, and the lack of DNA leaves this call unchecked. The CDR3 runs 14 residues. The germline V gene encodes CDR1 SGHTA and CDR2 FQGTGA. This CDR3 reads CASSSDPGSGEQYF. Full variable domain (rest looked up from reference TRBV7-3 and TRBJ2-7): GAGVSQTPSNKVTEKGKYVELRCDPISGHTALYWYRQSLGQGPEFLIYFQGTGAADDSGLPNDRFFAVRPEGSVSTLKIQRTERGDSAVYLCASSSDPGSGEQYFGPGTRLTVT.

The J gene is TRBJ1-2, the V gene TRBV29-1. The CDR3 loop spans 12 amino acids. Germline V lookup: CDR1 SQVTM, CDR2 ANQGSEA. The CDR3 is CSLGPTLDGYTF.

The chain uses TRBV5-1 and TRBJ2-1; the D call of TRBD1 rests on TCRdb alone, since no DNA is present to check it. In germline, CDR1 is SGHRS, CDR2 YFSETQ. This CDR3 has 14 amino acids. The CDR3 spells CASSFETGTNEQFF.

CDR3 region: CASSLVGNNEQFF. V gene TRBV5-1 combines with J gene TRBJ2-1. This CDR3 is built from 13 residues. Per the germline V gene, CDR1 is SGHRS and CDR2 is YFSETQ.

The rearrangement uses TRBV2 and TRBJ2-1; the D call of TRBD2 rests on TCRdb alone, since no DNA is present to check it. Germline-derived CDR1 and CDR2 are SNHLY and FYNNEI. The CDR3 is 16 residues long. CDR3 region: CASSEWTSGSYNEQFF.